This TCR beta chain appears in the sequencing data of a study of cytomegalovirus exposure and HLA in healthy donors. The CDR3 sequence is 16 residues long. The V and J ends lost 0 bases and 4 bases, in that order; junction bases with no gene match: 5. Germline lookup yields CDR1 SGHDT and CDR2 YYEEEE. This clone was seen a handful of times. The antigen is not known. In the PCR, 60 Vbeta and 13 Jbeta primers were used. Profiling relied on immunoSEQ multiplex PCR, and the TCRdb table lists in-frame clones only, not all of them. The sample carries about 160,000 clones, roughly 80% recorded once. Points from the study as a whole: In a later analysis, V- and J-gene trimming of beta chains associated with a DCLRE1C missense variant, replicated independently. CMV serostatus alone was available as immune exposure information. As was reported, the classifier diagnosed cytomegalovirus status with high specificity and sensitivity. Several V segments, TRBV6-2 and TRBV6-3 among them, could not be told apart and were dropped.

The V gene is TRBV5-6, the J gene TRBJ1-5; TRBD1 matches at 9 bases. The TCR comes from a woman between 45 and 65 years old in good health and CMV-seronegative. The sample consisted of PBMCs. This CDR3 reads CASSLGSGTGNQPQHF. The CDR3 coding sequence is TGTGCCAGCAGCTTGGGGTCAGGGACAGGGAATCAGCCCCAGCATTTT.